Presented here are 4 T cell receptor beta chains from one specimen sequenced in a study of T cell repertoires in cytomegalovirus infection. Via MiXCR, TCRdb re-called the reads, giving one row per CDR3 protein. The table has hundreds of thousands of distinct CDR3 sequences, 20% to 25% seen once. The sample taken for sequencing was CD8+ T cells from PBMCs. The receptor set was obtained from a human donor in good health (CMV status not recorded). Some clones in this sample may be carry-over from other donors' samples.

The table lists this clonotype with a few counts. This chain uses TRBV6-2 or TRBV6-3 with TRBJ2-7; D is unresolved. Trimming shortened V by 2 bases and J by 3 bases, and 17 bases separated the two germline ends. The CDR3 contains 16 residues. Germline V gene sequence: CDR1 MNHEY, CDR2 SVGEGT. The CDR3 reads CASSYHKNDINYEQYV. The CDR3 DNA reads as TGTGCCAGCAGTTACCATAAAAACGACATTAACTACGAGCAGTACGTC.

This clonotype was counted between two and nine times. The chain recombines TRBV19 with TRBJ2-2, with D perhaps TRBD1 or TRBD2 (5 bases each). Trimming left V 6 bases short and J 2 bases short, with 7 bases between. CDR3 length: 13 amino acids. Germline CDR1 and CDR2: LNHDA and SQIVND (reference sequence). The CDR3 coding sequence is TGTGCCAGTAGGGGACGAAACACCGGGGAGCTGTTTTTT. Protein product: CASRGRNTGELFF.

Only one count was recorded for this clonotype. V gene TRBV19 combines with J gene TRBJ1-1; 10 positions agree with TRBD1. Germline CDR1 LNHDA, CDR2 SQIVND (reference sequence). With V trimmed by 3 bases and J by 4 bases, 5 bases remained unmatched. CDR3 size: 15 residues. Here the CDR3 DNA reads TGTGCCAGTAGTATGTCGGGACAGGGGATCACTGAAGCTTTCTTT. This translates into CASSMSGQGITEAFF.

Remarks on this clonotype: This may arise from a read error, as a much more abundant clone is one base away. The chain has TRBV7-6 and TRBJ2-7, with D unresolved. Germline V gives CDR1 SGHVS, CDR2 FNYEAQ. Between the trimmed V and J ends, which lost 7 bases and 4 bases, there was a span of 20 bases. The CDR3 is 15 amino acids. For the CDR3, the DNA is TGTGCCAGCAACGAAGGGTCTAGTTGGGGTTACGAGCAGTACGTC. This gives the protein CASNEGSSWGYEQYV.